Listed here are 5 T cell receptor beta chains from one sample, sequenced in a study of patients and donors after allogeneic stem cell transplantation. TCRdb used MiXCR to reprocess the RT-PCR reads, holding one entry per CDR3 protein. The table records 9,500 to 10,000 distinct CDR3 sequences, approximately 5.9% of them present only once. Source material: blood, either unsorted or a sorted T cell fraction (not recorded which). These receptors were taken from a human donor who was either an allogeneic HSCT recipient or a stem cell or donor lymphocyte infusion donor (not recorded which). It is not recorded whose cells these are; they may come from a transplant donor.

This clonotype has a count of ten or more. This chain links TRBV20-1 with TRBJ2-4; a possible D gene is TRBD1 (7 bases). The CDR3 spans 15 residues. CDR1 and CDR2 from the germline V gene are DFQATT and SNEGSKA (reference sequence). With 6 bases removed from V and 2 bases from J, the gap between germline ends came to 17 bases. The CDR3 loop is CSARTGRGTKNIQYF. CDR3 sequence (DNA): TGCAGTGCGAGGACAGGCCGGGGGACCAAAAACATTCAGTACTTC.

The genes are TRBV6-1 and TRBJ1-5, with a possible D match to TRBD1 (6 bases). Germline-derived CDR1 and CDR2 are MNHNS and SASEGT. V lost 7 bases, J lost 4 bases, and 14 bases lay in between. This CDR3 spans 14 amino acids. CDR3 sequence: CASIRGDTNQPQHF. The CDR3 region has the DNA TGTGCCAGCATTAGGGGGGACACGAATCAGCCCCAGCATTTT.

This clonotype was detected many times. The gene calls are TRBV11-2 and TRBJ1-3; no reliable D call. Germline lookup yields CDR1 SGHAT and CDR2 FQNNGV. The CDR3 is 11 amino acids. Trimming took off 3 bases at V and 8 bases at J, with 5 bases between the two ends. The CDR3, as DNA: TGTGCCAGCAGCTTGTCGTACACCATATATTTT. Translating gives CASSLSYTIYF.

This clonotype is judged medium-sized. This rearrangement joins TRBV29-1 to TRBJ1-1; 7 bases line up with TRBD1. CDR3 length equals 13 residues. V shed 5 bases, J shed 1 base, and the junction held 4 bases outside the gene matches. The V gene's germline CDR1 is SQVTM and CDR2 ANQGSEA. CDR3 amino acids: CSVYRTGNTEAFF. CDR3 nucleotides: TGCAGCGTTTATCGGACAGGGAACACTGAAGCTTTCTTT.

The J gene is TRBJ2-7, the V gene TRBV24-1, with 12 bases matching TRBD1. The CDR3 totals 15 residues. With V trimmed by 4 bases and J by 6 bases, 6 bases remained unmatched. Germline V gene lookup returns CDR1 KGHDR and CDR2 SFDVKD. The CDR3 region is CATSDPGQGASEQYF. The CDR3 DNA is TGTGCCACCAGTGACCCGGGACAGGGGGCGAGCGAGCAGTACTTC.